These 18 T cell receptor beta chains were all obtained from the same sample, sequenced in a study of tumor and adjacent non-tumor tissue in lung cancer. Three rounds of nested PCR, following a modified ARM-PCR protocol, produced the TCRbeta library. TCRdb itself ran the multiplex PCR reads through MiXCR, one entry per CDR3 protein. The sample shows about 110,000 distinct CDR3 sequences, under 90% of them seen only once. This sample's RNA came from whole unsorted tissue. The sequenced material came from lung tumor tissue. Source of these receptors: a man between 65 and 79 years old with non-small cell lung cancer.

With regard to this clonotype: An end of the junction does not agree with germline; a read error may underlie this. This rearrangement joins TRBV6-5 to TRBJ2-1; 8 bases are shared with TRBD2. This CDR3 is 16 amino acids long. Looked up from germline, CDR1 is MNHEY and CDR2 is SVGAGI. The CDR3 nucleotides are TGTGCCAGCGGTTACGTTGGCGGGAGGAGGGGCAATGAGCAGTTCTTC. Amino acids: CASGYVGGRRGNEQFF.

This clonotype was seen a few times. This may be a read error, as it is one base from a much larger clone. The CDR3 DNA reads as TGTGCCAGCAGGATGGACAGGACTGGAAACACCATATATTTT. Translating it yields CASRMDRTGNTIYF. This rearrangement joins TRBV12-3 or TRBV12-4 to TRBJ1-3; 7 nucleotides match TRBD1. J gave up 2 bases and V 6 bases, and 4 bases lay outside the gene matches. The CDR3 covers 14 residues.

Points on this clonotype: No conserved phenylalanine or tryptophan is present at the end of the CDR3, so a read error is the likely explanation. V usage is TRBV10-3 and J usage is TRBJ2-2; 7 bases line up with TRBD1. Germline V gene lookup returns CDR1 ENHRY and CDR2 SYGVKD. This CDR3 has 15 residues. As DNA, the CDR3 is TGTCCCATCAGTGGGGTCGACAGGGACACCGGGGAGCTGTTTTCT. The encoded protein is CPISGVDRDTGELFS.

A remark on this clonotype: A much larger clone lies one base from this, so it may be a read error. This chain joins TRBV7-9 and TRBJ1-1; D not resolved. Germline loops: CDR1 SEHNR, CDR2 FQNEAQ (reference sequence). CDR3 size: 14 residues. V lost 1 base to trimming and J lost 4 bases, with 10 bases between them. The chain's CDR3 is CASSLVGWSTEAFF. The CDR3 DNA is TGTGCCAGCAGCTTAGTGGGGTGGAGCACTGAAGCTTTCTTT.

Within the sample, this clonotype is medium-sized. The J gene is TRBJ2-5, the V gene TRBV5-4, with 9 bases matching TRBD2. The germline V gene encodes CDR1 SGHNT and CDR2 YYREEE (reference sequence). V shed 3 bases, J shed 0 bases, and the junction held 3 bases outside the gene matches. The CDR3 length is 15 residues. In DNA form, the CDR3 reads TGTGCCAGCAGCTGGCGGGGGGGTAACCAAGAGACCCAGTACTTC. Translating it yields CASSWRGGNQETQYF.

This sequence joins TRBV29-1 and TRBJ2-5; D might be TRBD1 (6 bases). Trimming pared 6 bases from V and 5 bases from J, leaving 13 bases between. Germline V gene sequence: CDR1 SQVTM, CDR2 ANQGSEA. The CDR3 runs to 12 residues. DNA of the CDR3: TGCAGCGTGGCCGACAGGTTCGAGACCCAGTACTTC. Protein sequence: CSVADRFETQYF.

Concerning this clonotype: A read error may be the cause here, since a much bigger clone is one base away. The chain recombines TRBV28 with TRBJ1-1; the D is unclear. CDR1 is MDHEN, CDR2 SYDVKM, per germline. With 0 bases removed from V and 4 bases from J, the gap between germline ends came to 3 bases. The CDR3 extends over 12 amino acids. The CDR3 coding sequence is TGTGCCAGCAGTTTATGGAGCACTGAAGCTTTCTTT. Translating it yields CASSLWSTEAFF.

CDR3 sequence reads: CASRSRRESGTQYF. DNA of the CDR3: TGTGCCAGCAGGAGTAGACGTGAGTCGGGTACGCAGTATTTT. The genes are TRBV11-2 and TRBJ2-3; D gene unclear. The CDR3 consists of 14 residues. The germline gives CDR1 SGHAT, CDR2 FQNNGV. The V gene lost 6 bases and the J gene lost 8 bases, with 18 bases spanning the gap.

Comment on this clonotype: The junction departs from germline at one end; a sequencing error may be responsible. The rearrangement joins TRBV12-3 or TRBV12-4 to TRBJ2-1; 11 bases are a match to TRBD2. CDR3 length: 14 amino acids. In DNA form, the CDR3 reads TGTGCCAGCAGTCTAGCGGGGGGCTTGGATGAACACTTCTTC. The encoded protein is CASSLAGGLDEHFF.

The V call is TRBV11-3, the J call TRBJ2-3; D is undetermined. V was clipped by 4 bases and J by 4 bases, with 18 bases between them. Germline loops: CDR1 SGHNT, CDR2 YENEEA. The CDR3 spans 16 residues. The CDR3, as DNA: TGTGCCAGCAGCTCGGCCCCACACGATTTCGCAGATACGCAGTATTTT. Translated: CASSSAPHDFADTQYF.

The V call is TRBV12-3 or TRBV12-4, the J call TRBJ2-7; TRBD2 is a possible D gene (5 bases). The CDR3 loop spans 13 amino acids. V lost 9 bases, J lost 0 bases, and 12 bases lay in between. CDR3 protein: CASTRGFSYEQYF. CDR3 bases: TGTGCCAGTACCCGGGGATTCTCCTACGAGCAGTACTTC.

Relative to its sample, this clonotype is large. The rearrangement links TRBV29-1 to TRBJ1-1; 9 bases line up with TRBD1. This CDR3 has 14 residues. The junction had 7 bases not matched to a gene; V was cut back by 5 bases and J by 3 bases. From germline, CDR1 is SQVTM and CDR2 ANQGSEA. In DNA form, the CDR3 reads TGCAGCGTTCTGGACAGGGGCAGGGACACTGAAGCTTTCTTT. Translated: CSVLDRGRDTEAFF.

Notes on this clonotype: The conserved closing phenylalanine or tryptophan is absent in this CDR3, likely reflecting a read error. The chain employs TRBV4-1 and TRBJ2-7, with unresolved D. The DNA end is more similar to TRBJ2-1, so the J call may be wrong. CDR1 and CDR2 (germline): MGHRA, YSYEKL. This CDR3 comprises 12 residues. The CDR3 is CASRQSLHEQFL. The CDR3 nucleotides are TGCGCCAGCCGCCAATCCTTACACGAGCAGTTCTTA.

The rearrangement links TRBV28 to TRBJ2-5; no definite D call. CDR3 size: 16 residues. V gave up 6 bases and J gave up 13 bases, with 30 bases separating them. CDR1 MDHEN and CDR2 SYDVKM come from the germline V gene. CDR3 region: CASSRTGSPEQETWYF. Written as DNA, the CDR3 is TGTGCCAGCAGCAGAACCGGGTCCCCCGAGCAAGAGACCTGGTACTTC.

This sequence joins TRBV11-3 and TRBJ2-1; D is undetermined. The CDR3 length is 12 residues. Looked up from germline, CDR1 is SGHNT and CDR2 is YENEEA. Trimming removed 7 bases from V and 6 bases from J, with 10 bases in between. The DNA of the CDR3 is TGTGCCAGCACGGTAAGGCGCAATGAGCAGTTCTTC. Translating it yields CASTVRRNEQFF.

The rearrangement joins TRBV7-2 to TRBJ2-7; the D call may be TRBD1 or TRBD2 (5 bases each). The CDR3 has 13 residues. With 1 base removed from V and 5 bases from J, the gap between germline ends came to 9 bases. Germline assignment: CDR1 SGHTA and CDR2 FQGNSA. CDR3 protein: CASSLVPGHEQYF. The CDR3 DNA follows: TGTGCCAGCAGCTTAGTTCCGGGACACGAGCAGTACTTC.

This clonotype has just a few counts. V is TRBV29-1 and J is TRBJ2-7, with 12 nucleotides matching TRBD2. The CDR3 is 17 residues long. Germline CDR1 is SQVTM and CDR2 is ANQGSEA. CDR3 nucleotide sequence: TGCAGTGTAGAAGATATTAGACTAGCGGGAGTATCCTACGAGCAGTACTTC. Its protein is CSVEDIRLAGVSYEQYF.

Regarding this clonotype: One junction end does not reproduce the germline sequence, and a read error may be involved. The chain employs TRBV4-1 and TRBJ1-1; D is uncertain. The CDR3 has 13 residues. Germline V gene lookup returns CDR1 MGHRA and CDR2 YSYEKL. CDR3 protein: CASAPQTTTEAFF. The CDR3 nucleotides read TGTGCCAGCGCCCCGCAGACTACTACTGAAGCTTTCTTT.